The sequence of this T cell receptor beta chain was determined in a study of T cell changes during pregnancy in multiple sclerosis. This clone was observed once. V dropped 5 bases and J dropped 2; count of bases not matched to a gene: 8. This CDR3 is built from 15 residues. Germline V lookup: CDR1 LNHDA, CDR2 SQIVND (reference sequence). Profiled with immunoSEQ multiplex PCR; TCRdb holds only in-frame clones, not every one. The sample has tens of thousands of clones, 90% to 95% seen once; the top ten hold roughly 0.92%. The chain combines TRBV19 with TRBJ2-7; 8 bases align to TRBD1. Sequencing used peripheral blood, obtained after pregnancy. The sequence was obtained from a female donor with multiple sclerosis, enrolled in a pregnancy study. CDR3 protein: CASSPLGTGAYEQYF. The CDR3 DNA sequence: TGTGCCAGTAGTCCCCTAGGGACAGGAGCCTACGAGCAGTACTTC.